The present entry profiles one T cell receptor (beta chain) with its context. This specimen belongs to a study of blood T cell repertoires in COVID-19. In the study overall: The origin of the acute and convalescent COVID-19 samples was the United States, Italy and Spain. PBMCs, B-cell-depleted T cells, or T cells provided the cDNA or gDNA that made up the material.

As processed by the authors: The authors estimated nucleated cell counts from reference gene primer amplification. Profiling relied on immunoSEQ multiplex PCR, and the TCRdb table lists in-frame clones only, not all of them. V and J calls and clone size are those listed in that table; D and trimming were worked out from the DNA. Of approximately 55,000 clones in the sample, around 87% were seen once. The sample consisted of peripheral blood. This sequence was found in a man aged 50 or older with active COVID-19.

For the CDR3, the DNA is TGTGCCACCAGCAGAGATTTGGGCGAAGACACCTTC. This gives the protein CATSRDLGEDTF. This chain uses TRBV15 with TRBJ1-2, with D unclear. Germline V lookup: CDR1 LNHNV, CDR2 YYDKDF (reference sequence). V gave up 0 bases and J gave up 12 bases, with 11 bases separating them. The CDR3 is 12 residues long.